A selection of T cell receptor beta chains follows, all from one sample in a study of cytomegalovirus exposure and HLA in healthy donors. Generated by immunoSEQ multiplex PCR, the TCRdb table keeps only in-frame clones and is missing some. Seen here are over 150,000 clones, 65% to 70% observed once, and the top ten hold roughly 4%. The sequenced sample was PBMCs. The receptor set was obtained from a young woman in good health and CMV-seropositive. The CDR3 runs from the conserved cysteine through the conserved F or W. D genes are given only for firm matches. Expanded clones get a size class; other rows say once, few or many, or leave the size out.

D	V	J	size	CDR3	DNA
TRBD1	TRBV2	TRBJ2-3	.	CASSDRGKATDTQYF	TGTGCCAGCAGTGACAGGGGGAAAGCCACAGATACGCAGTATTTT
TRBD2	TRBV12-5	TRBJ2-3	once	CASGLGGGALVADTQYF	TGTGCTAGTGGTTTAGGCGGGGGGGCTCTGGTCGCAGATACGCAGTATTTT
.	TRBV6-5	TRBJ1-5	.	CASSIRGNQPQHF	TGTGCCAGCAGTATCCGGGGCAATCAGCCCCAGCATTTT
TRBD1	TRBV27	TRBJ1-1	.	CASSLSAGGVLNTEAFF	TGTGCCAGCAGTTTATCCGCAGGGGGCGTTCTCAACACTGAAGCTTTCTTT
TRBD1	TRBV7-2	TRBJ1-6	.	CASSLAAVGQGFSPLHF	TGTGCCAGCAGCTTAGCTGCGGTGGGACAGGGGTTTTCACCCCTCCACTTT
TRBD1	TRBV18	TRBJ2-5	.	CASSQGARETQYF	TGTGCCAGCTCACAGGGGGCGCGGGAGACCCAGTACTTC
.	TRBV5-8	TRBJ1-5	.	CASSLDGTGNQPQHF	TGTGCCAGCAGCTTGGATGGTACGGGGAATCAGCCCCAGCATTTT
.	TRBV10-2	TRBJ2-1	.	CASSAAHMFEQFF	TGCGCCAGCAGTGCCGCCCACATGTTTGAGCAGTTCTTC
.	TRBV30	TRBJ1-4	.	CAWSVIVGGPEKLFF	TGTGCCTGGAGTGTCATTGTTGGAGGACCCGAAAAACTGTTTTTT
TRBD2	TRBV6-6	TRBJ2-1	.	CASRAGTSGMNEQFF	TGTGCCAGCAGGGCCGGGACTAGCGGTATGAATGAGCAGTTCTTC
TRBD1	TRBV30	TRBJ1-5	.	CAWRAGTGGAKQPQHF	TGTGCCTGGAGAGCCGGGACAGGGGGCGCGAAACAGCCCCAGCATTTT
.	TRBV5-4	TRBJ2-1	.	CASSLRGTYNEQFF	TGTGCCAGCAGCTTGAGGGGAACTTACAATGAGCAGTTCTTC
.	TRBV11-1	TRBJ1-1	.	CASSLAYYTEAFF	TGTGCCAGCAGCTTAGCTTATTACACTGAAGCTTTCTTT
TRBD1	TRBV2	TRBJ1-1	.	CASSVTGSGTEAFF	TGTGCCAGCAGTGTGACAGGGTCGGGGACTGAAGCTTTCTTT
.	TRBV7-9	TRBJ2-7	.	CASSPRLSGWSYEQYF	TGTGCCAGCAGCCCCCGGCTAAGCGGGTGGTCCTACGAGCAGTACTTC
.	TRBV25-1	TRBJ1-6	.	CASSESNSPLHF	TGTGCCAGCAGTGAATCGAATTCACCCCTCCACTTT
.	TRBV7-8	TRBJ1-5	.	CASSPHQRRTYSNQPQHF	TGTGCCAGCAGCCCCCACCAGCGAAGGACTTATAGCAATCAGCCCCAGCATTTT
.	TRBV28	TRBJ2-7	.	CASRSLDSYEQYF	TGTGCCAGCAGATCGTTAGACTCCTACGAGCAGTACTTC